Described below is a single T cell receptor beta chain sequence and its context. Original analysis: Quantification of nucleated cells was approximated via reference gene primer amplification. The table came from immunoSEQ multiplex PCR; TCRdb's copy has only in-frame clones and leaves some out. The V and J calls and the clone size are those of that table, but D and trimming were determined from the DNA. The repertoire consists of 190,000 or so clones, with approximately 82% occurring once and the leading ten covering roughly 2.9%. This sample was included in a study of blood T cell repertoires in COVID-19. Study background: The origin of the acute and convalescent COVID-19 samples was the United States, Italy and Spain.

The sequenced sample was peripheral blood. The clonotype comes from a man over 45 with active or convalescent COVID-19.

CDR3 bases: TGTGCCAGCAGCTTGGATATCCCCCGGGGAATGAACACTGAAGCTTTCTTT. Translation: CASSLDIPRGMNTEAFF. The V call is TRBV5-4, the J call TRBJ1-1; D remains ambiguous. The germline gives CDR1 SGHNT, CDR2 YYREEE (reference sequence). The CDR3 runs 17 residues. The germline V and J ends were trimmed by 0 bases and 0 bases, with 15 bases remaining between them.